This TCR beta chain was recovered during a study of blood T cell repertoires in COVID-19. Background on the study: Both acute and convalescent COVID-19 samples were obtained from the United States, Italy and Spain.

Participants spanned ages roughly 18 to 90 years and resided in 20 to 30 US areas. The study assigned cohorts using participant-reported clinical history. Original processing methods: Counts of nucleated cells, estimated from reference gene primer amplification, were obtained. Clones were sequenced by immunoSEQ multiplex PCR, and TCRdb holds only the in-frame ones, with some missing. V and J calls and clone size are those listed in that table; D and trimming were worked out from the DNA. The profile shows 150,000 to 200,000 clones, 75% to 85% of them singletons. CDR3 size: 13 residues. Germline loops: CDR1 KGHSH, CDR2 LQKENI. Deletions cut 2 bases from V and 6 bases from J, with 8 bases between.

The sequencing sample was made of PBMCs or T cells enriched from blood (not recorded which). The V and J genes are TRBV18 and TRBJ1-5; tentatively, D is TRBD1 (5 bases). The receptor was isolated from a man aged 40-50 years who had recovered from COVID-19. The CDR3: CASSPRGIQPQHF. CDR3 DNA sequence: TGTGCCAGCTCACCAAGGGGAATTCAGCCCCAGCATTTT.